The clone carrying this TCR beta chain was counted a few times. Its antigen is not identified. This CDR3 is built from 16 residues. CDR1 and CDR2 from the germline V gene are MNHEY and SVGEGT. Unmatched junction bases numbered 5, after V lost 0 bases and J lost 4 bases. Regions amplified from RNA transcripts were the TCR beta CDR3 regions. A first-round RT-PCR of the TCR CDR3 used the HTBI primer set. In TCRdb, the multiplex PCR reads were re-called with MiXCR into one record per CDR3 protein. The repertoire includes 300,000 to 450,000 distinct CDR3 sequences, around a quarter of them detected once, and less than 75% sits in the top ten. This sample was taken from a study of T cells in Graves' hyperthyroidism and ophthalmopathy. General study findings and limits: Within blood appeared most thyroid clonotypes that had expanded above 0.001.

The sample taken for sequencing was blood. V is TRBV6-2 or TRBV6-3 and J is TRBJ2-1, with TRBD2 matching 8 bases. This TCR derives from a man in his fifties or sixties with Graves' hyperthyroidism. This CDR3 is CASSYSSQREYNEQFF. In nucleotides, the CDR3 is TGTGCCAGCAGTTACTCGAGCCAGCGGGAGTACAATGAGCAGTTCTTC.